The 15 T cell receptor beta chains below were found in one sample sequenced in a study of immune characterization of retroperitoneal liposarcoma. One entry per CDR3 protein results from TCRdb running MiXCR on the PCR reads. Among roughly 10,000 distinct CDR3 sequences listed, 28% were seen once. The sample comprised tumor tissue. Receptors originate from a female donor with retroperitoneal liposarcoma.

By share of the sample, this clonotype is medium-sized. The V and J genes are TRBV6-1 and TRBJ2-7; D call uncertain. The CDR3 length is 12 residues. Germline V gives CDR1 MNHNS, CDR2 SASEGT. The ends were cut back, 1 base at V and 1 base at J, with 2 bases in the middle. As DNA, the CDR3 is TGTGCCAGCAGTGAAGTGTCCTACGAGCAGTACTTC. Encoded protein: CASSEVSYEQYF.

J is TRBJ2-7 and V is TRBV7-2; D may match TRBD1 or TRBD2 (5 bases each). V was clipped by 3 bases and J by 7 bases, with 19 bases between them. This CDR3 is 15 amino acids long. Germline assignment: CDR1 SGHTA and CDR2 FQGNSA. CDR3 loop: CASSLGPSLVYEQYF. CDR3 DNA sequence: TGTGCCAGCAGCTTGGGGCCCTCACTAGTCTATGAGCAGTACTTC.

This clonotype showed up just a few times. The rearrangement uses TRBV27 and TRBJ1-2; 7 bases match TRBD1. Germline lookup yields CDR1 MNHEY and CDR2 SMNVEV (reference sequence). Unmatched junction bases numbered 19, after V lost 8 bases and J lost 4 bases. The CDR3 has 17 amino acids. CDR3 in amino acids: CASQGMNRGGGAYGYTF. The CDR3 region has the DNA TGTGCCAGCCAGGGAATGAACAGGGGTGGGGGGGCCTATGGCTACACCTTC.

This chain's CDR3 is CASSLTGEGGFF. CDR3 bases: TGTGCCAGCAGTTTAACAGGCGAGGGAGGGTTCTTC. The gene calls are TRBV12-3 or TRBV12-4 and TRBJ2-1, with D possibly TRBD2 on 6 matching bases. The CDR3 is made up of 12 amino acids. Trimming removed 2 bases from V and 15 bases from J, with 14 bases in between.

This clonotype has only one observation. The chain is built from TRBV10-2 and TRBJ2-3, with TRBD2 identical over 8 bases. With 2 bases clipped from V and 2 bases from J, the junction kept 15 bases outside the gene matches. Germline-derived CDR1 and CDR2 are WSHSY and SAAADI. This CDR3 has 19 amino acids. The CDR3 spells CASSEGLAGEGPLTDTQYF. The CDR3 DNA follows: TGCGCCAGCAGTGAGGGACTAGCCGGAGAAGGCCCCCTCACAGATACGCAGTATTTT.

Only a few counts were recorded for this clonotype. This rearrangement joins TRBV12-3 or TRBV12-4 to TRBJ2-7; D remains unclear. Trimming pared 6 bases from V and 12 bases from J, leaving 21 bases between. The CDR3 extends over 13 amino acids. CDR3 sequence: CASSFGRVSAWYF. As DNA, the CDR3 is TGTGCCAGCAGCTTCGGACGGGTCTCGGCATGGTACTTC.

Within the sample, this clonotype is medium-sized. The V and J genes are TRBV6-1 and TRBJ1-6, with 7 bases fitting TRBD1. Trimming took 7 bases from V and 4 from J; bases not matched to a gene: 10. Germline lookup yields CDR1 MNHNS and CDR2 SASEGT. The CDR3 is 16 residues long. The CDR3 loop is CASTTVGQRYNSPLHF. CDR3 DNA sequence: TGTGCCAGCACCACTGTGGGACAGCGATATAATTCACCCCTCCACTTT.

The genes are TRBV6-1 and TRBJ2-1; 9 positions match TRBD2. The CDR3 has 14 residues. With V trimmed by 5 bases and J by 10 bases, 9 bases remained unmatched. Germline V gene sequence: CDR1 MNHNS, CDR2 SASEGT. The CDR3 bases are TGTGCCAGCAGTTTCTATAGCGGGAGAGGGGAGCAGTTCTTC. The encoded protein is CASSFYSGRGEQFF.

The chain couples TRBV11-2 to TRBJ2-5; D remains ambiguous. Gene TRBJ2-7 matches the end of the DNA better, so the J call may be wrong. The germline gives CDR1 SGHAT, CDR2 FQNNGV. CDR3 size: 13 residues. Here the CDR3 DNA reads TGTGCCAGCAGCTTTTCGATGGGTGGCGAGCAGTACTTC. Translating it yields CASSFSMGGEQYF.

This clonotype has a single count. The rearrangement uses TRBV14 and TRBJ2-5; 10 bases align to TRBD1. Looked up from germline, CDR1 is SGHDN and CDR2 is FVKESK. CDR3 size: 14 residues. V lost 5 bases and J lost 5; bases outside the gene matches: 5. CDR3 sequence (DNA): TGTGCCAGCAGCGTGACAGGGGGCTGGGAGACCCAGTACTTC. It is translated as CASSVTGGWETQYF.

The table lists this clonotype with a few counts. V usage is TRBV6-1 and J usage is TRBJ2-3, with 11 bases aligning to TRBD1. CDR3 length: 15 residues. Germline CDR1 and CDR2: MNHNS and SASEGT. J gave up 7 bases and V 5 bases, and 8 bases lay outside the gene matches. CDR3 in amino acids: CASSPTGQGGYTQYF. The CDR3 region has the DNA TGTGCCAGCAGTCCAACGGGACAGGGGGGATATACGCAGTATTTT.

Here the CDR3 DNA reads TGTGCCAGCAAGGGGACAGGGGCCTTAGGGGAGCTGTTTTTT. The encoded protein is CASKGTGALGELFF. The gene calls are TRBV6-2 or TRBV6-3 and TRBJ2-2, with 10 bases aligning to TRBD1. CDR1 is MNHEY and CDR2 is SVGEGT in the germline V gene. V lost 7 bases and J lost 8; bases outside the gene matches: 7. There are 14 residues in the CDR3.

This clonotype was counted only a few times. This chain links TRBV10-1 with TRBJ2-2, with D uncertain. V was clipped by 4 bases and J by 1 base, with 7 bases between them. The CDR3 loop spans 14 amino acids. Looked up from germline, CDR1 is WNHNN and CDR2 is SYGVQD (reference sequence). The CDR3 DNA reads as TGCGCCAGCAGTGGTTACGGGAACACCGGGGAGCTGTTTTTT. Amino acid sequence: CASSGYGNTGELFF.

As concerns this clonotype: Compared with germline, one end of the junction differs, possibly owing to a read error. CDR3 nucleotide sequence: TGTGCCAGCACCCCGGGACTCCCAGACCCTTGGGAGCAGTCCTTC. Its protein is CASTPGLPDPWEQSF. The chain has TRBV7-2 and TRBJ2-1; maybe TRBD2 (6 bases). This CDR3 is built from 15 residues. Germline CDR1 reads SGHTA; CDR2 reads FQGNSA.

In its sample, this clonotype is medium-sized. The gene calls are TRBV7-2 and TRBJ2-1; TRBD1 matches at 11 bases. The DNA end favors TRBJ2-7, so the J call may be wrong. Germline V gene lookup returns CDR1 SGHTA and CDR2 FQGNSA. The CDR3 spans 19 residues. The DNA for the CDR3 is TGTGCCAGCAGCCCCCTAGGACAGGGGGCTGGCCCTTACTACAATGAGCAGTACTTC. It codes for CASSPLGQGAGPYYNEQYF.